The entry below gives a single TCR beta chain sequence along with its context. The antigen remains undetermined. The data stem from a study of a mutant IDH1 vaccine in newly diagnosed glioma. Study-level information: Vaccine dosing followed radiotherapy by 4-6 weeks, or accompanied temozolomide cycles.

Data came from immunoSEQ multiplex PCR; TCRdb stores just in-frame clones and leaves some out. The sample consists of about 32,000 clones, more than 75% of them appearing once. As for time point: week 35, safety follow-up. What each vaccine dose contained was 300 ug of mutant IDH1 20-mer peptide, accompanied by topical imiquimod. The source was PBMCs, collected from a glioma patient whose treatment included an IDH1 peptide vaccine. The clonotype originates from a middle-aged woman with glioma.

The CDR3, as DNA: TGTGCCAGCAGCTTAGGCCGGACTAGCGGGGGGAAAGATACGCAGTATTTT. This sequence encodes CASSLGRTSGGKDTQYF. The V and J genes are TRBV11-2 and TRBJ2-3, with TRBD2 matching over 14 bases. This CDR3 is built from 17 residues. V trimming: 1 base; J trimming: 5 bases; junction bases outside the gene matches: 5. The germline V gene has CDR1 SGHAT and CDR2 FQNNGV.